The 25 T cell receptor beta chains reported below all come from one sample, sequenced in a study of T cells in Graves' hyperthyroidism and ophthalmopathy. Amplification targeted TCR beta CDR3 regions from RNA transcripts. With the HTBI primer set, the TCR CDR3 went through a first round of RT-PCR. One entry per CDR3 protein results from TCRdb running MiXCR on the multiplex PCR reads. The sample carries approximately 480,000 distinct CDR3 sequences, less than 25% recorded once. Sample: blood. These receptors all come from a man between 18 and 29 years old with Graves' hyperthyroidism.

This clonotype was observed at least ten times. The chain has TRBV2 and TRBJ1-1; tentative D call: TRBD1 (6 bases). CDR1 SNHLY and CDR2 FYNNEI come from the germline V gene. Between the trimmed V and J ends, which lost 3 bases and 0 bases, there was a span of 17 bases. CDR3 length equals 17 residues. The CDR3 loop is CASSDLRDKRMNTEAFF. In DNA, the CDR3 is TGTGCCAGCAGTGACCTCCGGGACAAGCGCATGAACACTGAAGCTTTCTTT.

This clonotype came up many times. CDR3 nucleotides: TGTGCCAGCATGGGACAGCGGCCTCAGCCCCAGCATTTT. This codes for CASMGQRPQPQHF. V and J are TRBV28 and TRBJ1-5; 7 nucleotides align to TRBD1. This CDR3 is 13 amino acids long. The J segment lost 6 bases and the V segment lost 7 bases, leaving 6 bases of the junction unmatched. Germline CDR1 MDHEN, CDR2 SYDVKM.

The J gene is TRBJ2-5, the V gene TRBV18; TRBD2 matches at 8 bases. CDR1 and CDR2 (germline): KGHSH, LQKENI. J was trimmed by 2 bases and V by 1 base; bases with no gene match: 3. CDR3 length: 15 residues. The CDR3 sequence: CASSPLGGAQETQYF. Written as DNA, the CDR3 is TGTGCCAGCTCACCACTCGGGGGGGCACAAGAGACCCAGTACTTC.

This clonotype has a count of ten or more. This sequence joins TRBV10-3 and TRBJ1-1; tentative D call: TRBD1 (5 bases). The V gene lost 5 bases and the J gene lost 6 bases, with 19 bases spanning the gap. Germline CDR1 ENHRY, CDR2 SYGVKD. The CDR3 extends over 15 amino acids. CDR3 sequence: CAISYSRSGTAEAFF. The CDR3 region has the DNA TGTGCCATCAGTTATTCTCGATCCGGGACGGCTGAAGCTTTCTTT.

CDR3 region: CASSHLQETQYF. The CDR3 nucleotides are TGTGCCAGCAGTCACCTACAAGAGACCCAGTACTTC. The chain has TRBV6-2 or TRBV6-3 and TRBJ2-5; D remains unclear. In germline, CDR1 is MNHEY, CDR2 SVGEGT. Trimming cost V 5 bases and J 2 bases, with 6 bases left between them. The CDR3 extends over 12 amino acids.

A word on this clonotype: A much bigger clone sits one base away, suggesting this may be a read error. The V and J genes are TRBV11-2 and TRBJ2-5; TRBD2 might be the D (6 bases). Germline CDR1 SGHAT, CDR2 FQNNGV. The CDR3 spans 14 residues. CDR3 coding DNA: TGTGCCAGCAGCTTAGTTGCGGGGACCGAGAGCCAGTACTTC. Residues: CASSLVAGTESQYF.

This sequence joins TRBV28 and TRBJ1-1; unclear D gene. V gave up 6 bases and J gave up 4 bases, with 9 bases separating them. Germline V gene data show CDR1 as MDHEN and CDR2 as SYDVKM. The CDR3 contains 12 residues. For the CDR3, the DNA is TGTGCCAGCAGCGTTTATAGCACTGAAGCTTTCTTT. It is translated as CASSVYSTEAFF.

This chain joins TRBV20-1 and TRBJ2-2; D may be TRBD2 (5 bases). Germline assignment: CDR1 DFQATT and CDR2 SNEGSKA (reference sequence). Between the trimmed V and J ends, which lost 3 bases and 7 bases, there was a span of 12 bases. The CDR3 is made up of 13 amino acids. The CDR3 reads CSARRGKGGELFF. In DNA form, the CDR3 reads TGCAGTGCTAGGAGAGGGAAGGGCGGGGAGCTGTTTTTT.

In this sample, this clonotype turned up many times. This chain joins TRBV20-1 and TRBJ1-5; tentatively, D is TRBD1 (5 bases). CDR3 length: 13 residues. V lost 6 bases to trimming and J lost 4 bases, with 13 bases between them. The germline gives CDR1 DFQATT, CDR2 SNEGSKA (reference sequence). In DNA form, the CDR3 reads TGCAGTGCGGAGAGGCCAGGGAATCAGCCCCAGCATTTT. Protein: CSAERPGNQPQHF.

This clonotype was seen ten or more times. The CDR3 nucleotides read TGTGCCAGCAGCACTATACGTACAGGGGAGGGATACAGCTATGGCTACACCTTC. Encoded protein: CASSTIRTGEGYSYGYTF. The chain is built from TRBV28 and TRBJ1-2; 7 bases map to TRBD1. Germline lookup yields CDR1 MDHEN and CDR2 SYDVKM. CDR3 size: 18 residues. V trimming: 6 bases; J trimming: 4 bases; junction bases outside the gene matches: 20.

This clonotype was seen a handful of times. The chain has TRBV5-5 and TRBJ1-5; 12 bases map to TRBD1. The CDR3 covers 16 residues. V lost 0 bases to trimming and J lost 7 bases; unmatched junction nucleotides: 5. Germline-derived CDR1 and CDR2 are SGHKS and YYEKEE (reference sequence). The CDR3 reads CASSLGDRGLRQPQHF. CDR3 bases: TGTGCCAGCAGCTTGGGGGACAGGGGGCTAAGGCAGCCCCAGCATTTT.

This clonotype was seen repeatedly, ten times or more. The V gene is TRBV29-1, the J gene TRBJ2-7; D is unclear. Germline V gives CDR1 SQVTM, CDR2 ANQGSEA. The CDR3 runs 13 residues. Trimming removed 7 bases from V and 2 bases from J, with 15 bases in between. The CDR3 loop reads CSAVGSRTYEQYF. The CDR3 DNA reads TGCAGCGCCGTAGGGTCCAGGACCTACGAGCAGTACTTC.

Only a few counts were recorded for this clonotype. CDR3 in DNA: TGTGCCAGCAGCTTGAGGACAGGGGCGAACATTCAGTACTTC. As protein: CASSLRTGANIQYF. The chain recombines TRBV11-2 with TRBJ2-4; 9 bases agree with TRBD1. CDR3 length: 14 residues. Germline-derived CDR1 and CDR2 are SGHAT and FQNNGV. V shed 3 bases, J shed 7 bases, and the junction held 4 bases outside the gene matches.

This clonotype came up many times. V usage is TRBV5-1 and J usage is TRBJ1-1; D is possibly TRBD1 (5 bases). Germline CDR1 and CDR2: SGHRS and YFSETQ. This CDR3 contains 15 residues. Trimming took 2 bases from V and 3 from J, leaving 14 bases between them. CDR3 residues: CASSFSPGADTEAFF. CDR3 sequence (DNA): TGCGCCAGCAGCTTCTCCCCCGGGGCGGACACTGAAGCTTTCTTT.

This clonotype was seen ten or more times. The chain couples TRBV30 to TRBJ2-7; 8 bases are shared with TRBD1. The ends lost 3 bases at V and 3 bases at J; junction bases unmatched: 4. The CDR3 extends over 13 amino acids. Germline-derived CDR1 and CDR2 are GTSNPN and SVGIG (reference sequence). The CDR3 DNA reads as TGTGCCTGGAGCTCCGGACAGGGCTACGAGCAGTACTTC. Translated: CAWSSGQGYEQYF.

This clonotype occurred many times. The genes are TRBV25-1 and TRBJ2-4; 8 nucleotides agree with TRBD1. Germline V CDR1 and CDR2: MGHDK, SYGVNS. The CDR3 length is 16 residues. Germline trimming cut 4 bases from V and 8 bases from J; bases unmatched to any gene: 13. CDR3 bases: TGTGCCAGCAGTGGTACCGGGACAGGCGGTCGGTACATTCAGTACTTC. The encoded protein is CASSGTGTGGRYIQYF.

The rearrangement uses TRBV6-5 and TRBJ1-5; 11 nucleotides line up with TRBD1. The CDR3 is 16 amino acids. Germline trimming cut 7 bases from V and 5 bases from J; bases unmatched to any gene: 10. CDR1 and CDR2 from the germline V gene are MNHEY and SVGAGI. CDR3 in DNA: TGTGCCAGCACTTTACTCCGGGACAGGGGGGATCAGCCCCAGCATTTT. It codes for CASTLLRDRGDQPQHF.

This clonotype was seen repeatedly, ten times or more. Here the CDR3 reads CSARWGDATEAFF. The CDR3 bases are TGCAGTGCTAGGTGGGGGGATGCCACTGAAGCTTTCTTT. This rearrangement joins TRBV20-1 to TRBJ1-1, with D possibly matching TRBD1 (5 bases). This CDR3 is built from 13 residues. V was shortened by 3 bases and J by 4 bases, with 12 bases between the two germline ends. The germline V gene encodes CDR1 DFQATT and CDR2 SNEGSKA (reference sequence).

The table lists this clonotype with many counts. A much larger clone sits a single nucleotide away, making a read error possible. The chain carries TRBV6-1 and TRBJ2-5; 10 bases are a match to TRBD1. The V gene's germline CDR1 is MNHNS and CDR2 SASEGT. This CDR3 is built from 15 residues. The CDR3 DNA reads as TGTACCAGCAGAGAGACAGGGGGCATTCAACAGACCCAGTACTTC. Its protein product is CTSRETGGIQQTQYF.

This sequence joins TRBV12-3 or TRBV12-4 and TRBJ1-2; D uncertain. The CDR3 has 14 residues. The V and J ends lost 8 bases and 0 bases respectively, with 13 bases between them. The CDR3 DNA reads TGTGCCAGCGGGTTTGTAGCAACTAACTATGGCTACACCTTC. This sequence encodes CASGFVATNYGYTF.

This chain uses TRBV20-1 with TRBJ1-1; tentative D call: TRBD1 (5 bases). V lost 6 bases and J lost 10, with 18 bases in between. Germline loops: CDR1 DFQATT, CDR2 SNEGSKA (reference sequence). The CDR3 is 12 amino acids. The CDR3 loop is CSARSRGVGAFF. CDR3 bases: TGCAGTGCCCGTAGCAGAGGGGTGGGAGCTTTCTTT.

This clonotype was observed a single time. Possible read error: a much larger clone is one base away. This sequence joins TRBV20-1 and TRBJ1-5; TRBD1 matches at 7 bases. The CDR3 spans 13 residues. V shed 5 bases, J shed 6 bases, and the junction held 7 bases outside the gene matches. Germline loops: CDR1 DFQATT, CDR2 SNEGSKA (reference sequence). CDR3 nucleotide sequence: TGCAGTGCTTCCACAGGGGTCGCTCAGCCCCAGCATTTT. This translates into CSASTGVAQPQHF.

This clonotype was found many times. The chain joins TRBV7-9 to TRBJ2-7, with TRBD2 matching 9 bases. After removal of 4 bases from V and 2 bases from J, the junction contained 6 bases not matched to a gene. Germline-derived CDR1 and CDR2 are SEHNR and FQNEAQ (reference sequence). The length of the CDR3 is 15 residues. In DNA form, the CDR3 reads TGTGCCAGCAGCTCAATAGCGGGGGACCCCTACGAGCAGTACTTC. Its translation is CASSSIAGDPYEQYF. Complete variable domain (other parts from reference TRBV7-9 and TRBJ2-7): DTGVSQNPRHKITKRGQNVTFRCDPISEHNRLYWYRQTLGQGPEFLTYFQNEAQLEKSRLLSDRFSAERPKGSFSTLEIQRTEQGDSAMYLCASSSIAGDPYEQYFGPGTRLTVT.

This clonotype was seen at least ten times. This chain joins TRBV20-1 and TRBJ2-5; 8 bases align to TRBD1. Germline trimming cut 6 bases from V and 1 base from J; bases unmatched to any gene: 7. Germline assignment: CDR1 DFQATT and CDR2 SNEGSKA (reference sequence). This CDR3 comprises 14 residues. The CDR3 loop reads CSANADRVQETQYF. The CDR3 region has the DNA TGCAGTGCAAACGCGGACAGGGTCCAAGAGACCCAGTACTTC.

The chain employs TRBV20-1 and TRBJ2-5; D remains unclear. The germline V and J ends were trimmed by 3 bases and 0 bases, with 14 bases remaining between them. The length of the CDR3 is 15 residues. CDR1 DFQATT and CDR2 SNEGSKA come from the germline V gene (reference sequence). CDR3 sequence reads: CSARVVNSYQETQYF. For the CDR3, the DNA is TGCAGTGCTAGGGTTGTAAACTCGTACCAAGAGACCCAGTACTTC.